The rows below give T cell receptor beta chains drawn from one sample of a study of blood T cells in healthy people across ages. TCRdb re-analysed the 5' RACE reads in MiXCR, keeping a single row per CDR3 protein. The sample has approximately 360,000 distinct CDR3 sequences; about 49% are singletons. The sequencing sample was made of blood. Source of these receptors: a man aged 55 to 70 in good health. The CDR3 runs from the conserved cysteine through the conserved F or W. Fields, in order: D gene, V gene, J gene, clone size, CDR3 DNA, CDR3 protein. A D gene is named only where the DNA matches it firmly. Clone size is given for some rows only: seen once, a few or many times, or a class if the clone is expanded.

.	TRBV7-2	TRBJ2-3	few	TGTGCCAGCAGCCACGTACGGGAAGATACGCAGTATTTT	CASSHVREDTQYF
.	TRBV25-1	TRBJ2-1	.	TGTGCCAGCAGTGAATCTAGGGGATGCAGTCTGTACAATGAGCAGTTCTTC	CASSESRGCSLYNEQFF
.	TRBV4-1	TRBJ1-2	.	TGCGCCAGCAGCCAAGAGCCAGGGTATGGCTACACCTTC	CASSQEPGYGYTF
.	TRBV7-2	TRBJ1-4	many	TGTGCCAGCAGCTCCCATTCCGGGACACGTGAAAAACTGTTTTTT	CASSSHSGTREKLFF
TRBD1	TRBV20-1	TRBJ1-4	.	TGCAGTGCTAGAGACTTCCGGGACAGGGGCGCAACTAATAAAAAACTGTTTTTT	CSARDFRDRGATNKKLFF
TRBD2	TRBV20-1	TRBJ2-7	.	TGCAGTGCTAGGGATGCGGGAGGTGGGAACGAGCAGTACTTC	CSARDAGGGNEQYF
.	TRBV6-1	TRBJ2-7	.	TGTGCCAGCAGTGAAGGCACAGGTCAAACCTACGAGCAGTACTTC	CASSEGTGQTYEQYF
.	TRBV20-1	TRBJ2-4	.	TGCAGTGCTAGAGATCTCGGGGGCTTAGCCAAAAACATTCAGTACTTC	CSARDLGGLAKNIQYF
.	TRBV7-9	TRBJ2-1	few	TGTGCCAGCAGCCTTGAGGCGGGGCACAATGAGCAGTTCTTC	CASSLEAGHNEQFF
.	TRBV6-1	TRBJ2-6	.	TGTGCCAGCGGAGCCACTGGGGCCAACGTCCTGACTTTC	CASGATGANVLTF
.	TRBV6-6	TRBJ2-7	.	TGTGCCAGCAGTTACCAGGTCCCTGTCGACGAGCAGTACTTC	CASSYQVPVDEQYF
.	TRBV4-1	TRBJ2-1	.	TGCGCCAGCAGCCAAGTGCAGGGGTATGAGCAGTTCTTC	CASSQVQGYEQFF
TRBD2	TRBV2	TRBJ2-1	few	TGTGCCAGCAGTCGACTAGCGGGGGGCAACAATGAGCAGTTCTTC	CASSRLAGGNNEQFF
.	TRBV19	TRBJ1-1	.	TGTGCCAGTAGTCGCACGCAATCCGGGACAAGGGCGGCTTTCTTT	CASSRTQSGTRAAFF
.	TRBV5-1	TRBJ2-1	.	TGCGCCAGCAGCTTGTTGCAGAGCCGATCCTACAATGAGCAGTTCTTC	CASSLLQSRSYNEQFF
TRBD2	TRBV29-1	TRBJ2-1	.	TGCAGCGTTGGGGGGAGCGGGAGGGCCGGGAATGAGCAGTTCTTC	CSVGGSGRAGNEQFF
.	TRBV27	TRBJ2-7	few	TGTGCCAGCAGTTCCCCGGGCGGATACGAGCAGTACTTC	CASSSPGGYEQYF
TRBD1	TRBV29-1	TRBJ1-1	few	TGCAGCGTGGGACAGGCGAACACTGAAGCTTTCTTT	CSVGQANTEAFF
.	TRBV7-9	TRBJ2-3	few	TGTGCCAGCCCGATGCTAGCGCGACCATCTAGCACAGATACGCAGTATTTT	CASPMLARPSSTDTQYF
.	TRBV4-1	TRBJ2-5	once	TGCGCCAGCAGCCAATACGCTGGGTTGGGGACCCAGTACTTC	CASSQYAGLGTQYF
.	TRBV6-5	TRBJ1-1	.	TGTGCCAGCAGTCGAAGAACGAACACTGAGGCTTTCTTT	CASSRRTNTEAFF
TRBD2	TRBV7-2	TRBJ2-3	few	TGTGCCAGCAGCTCCCGGCTAGCGGGGGGCCTCACAGATACGCAGTATTTT	CASSSRLAGGLTDTQYF
.	TRBV7-2	TRBJ1-4	few	TGTGCCAGCAGCTTAGGGGGATGGACTAATGAAAAACTGTTTTTT	CASSLGGWTNEKLFF
TRBD2	TRBV29-1	TRBJ2-1	.	TGCAGCGTTTGCCCTCTAGCGGGAGTGGGCAATGAGCAGTTCTTC	CSVCPLAGVGNEQFF
TRBD1	TRBV20-1	TRBJ2-6	.	TGCAGTGCTAGACGACAGGGGGGTCCTGGGGCCAACGTCCTGACTTTC	CSARRQGGPGANVLTF
.	TRBV7-8	TRBJ2-3	.	TGTGCCAGCAGCTTAGGGCAGGTGAACACAGATACGCAGTATTTT	CASSLGQVNTDTQYF
TRBD1	TRBV3-1	TRBJ1-2	.	TGTGCCAGCAGCCCCCTATTAAGGACAGGGACCGGCTACACCTTC	CASSPLLRTGTGYTF
.	TRBV12-3/TRBV12-4	TRBJ2-6	many	TGTGCCAGCAGCCCCAGGGCTGGGGCCAACGTCCTGACTTTC	CASSPRAGANVLTF
TRBD2	TRBV18	TRBJ2-1	many	TGTGCCAGCTCACCTGGGCTAGCGGGAGCCAATGAGCAGTTCTTC	CASSPGLAGANEQFF
.	TRBV6-2/TRBV6-3	TRBJ2-7	few	TGTGCCAGCAGTTACGGGCGGGGAGAGACCTACGAGCAGTACTTC	CASSYGRGETYEQYF
TRBD1	TRBV10-2	TRBJ1-2	few	TGCGCCACCAGGGACAGGGAAGGTGGCTACACCTTC	CATRDREGGYTF
TRBD2	TRBV29-1	TRBJ2-3	.	TGCAGCGCTTTTGGGGGGGGTTGGGATACGCAGTATTTT	CSAFGGGWDTQYF
.	TRBV4-3	TRBJ1-6	.	TGCGCCAGCAGCCAACAGGCAGGGGTTAATTCACCCCTCCACTTT	CASSQQAGVNSPLHF
.	TRBV7-2	TRBJ2-3	.	TGTGCCACCGGGAATAGGGCGGGGGATACGCAGTATTTT	CATGNRAGDTQYF
.	TRBV10-3	TRBJ2-7	.	TGTGCCACTTCCACGACGGACTACGAGCAGTACTTC	CATSTTDYEQYF
TRBD2	TRBV5-6	TRBJ2-1	few	TGTGCCAGCAGCTTCTACCAAGCGGGGGGTCTCTACAATGAGCAGTTCTTC	CASSFYQAGGLYNEQFF
.	TRBV27	TRBJ1-2	.	TGTGCCACCTTTGCGGGGGTTAACTATGGCTACACCTTC	CATFAGVNYGYTF
.	TRBV10-3	TRBJ1-2	.	TGTGCCATCAGTGCCGACTCGGCGAGCGGCTACACCTTC	CAISADSASGYTF
.	TRBV24-1	TRBJ2-5	few	TGTGCCACCAGTGATTCCGGGCCGTTTGTGACCCAGTACTTC	CATSDSGPFVTQYF
.	TRBV9	TRBJ2-7	.	TGTGCCAGCAGCGAATCCCTAGCTAACGAGCAGTACTTC	CASSESLANEQYF
TRBD1	TRBV29-1	TRBJ2-5	few	TGCAGCGTTGAACTGCAGGGGGCTGGAGAGCAGTACTTC	CSVELQGAGEQYF
TRBD2	TRBV3-1	TRBJ2-3	few	TGTGCCAGCAGCCACCTCGTAGCGGGAGATAGCACAGATACGCAGTATTTT	CASSHLVAGDSTDTQYF
.	TRBV7-3	TRBJ2-2	.	TGTGCCAGCAGCCATAGCGGGAACACCGGGGAGCTGTTTTTT	CASSHSGNTGELFF
TRBD2	TRBV6-4	TRBJ2-3	many	TGTGCCAGCAGTGCGGGAGGCCATCGCACAGATACGCAGTATTTT	CASSAGGHRTDTQYF
.	TRBV27	TRBJ1-6	many	TGTGCCAGCAGTTTTAGTTATAATTCACCCCTCCACTTT	CASSFSYNSPLHF
TRBD2	TRBV7-2	TRBJ2-3	.	TGTGCCAGCAGCTTAATTCACGGGAGGGCCGGCACAGATACGCAGTATTTT	CASSLIHGRAGTDTQYF
.	TRBV18	TRBJ2-3	.	TGTGCCAGCTCACCAGTCACTAGCTTAAGAGATACGCAGTATTTT	CASSPVTSLRDTQYF
.	TRBV20-1	TRBJ2-5	once	TGCAGTGCTAGACAAATAGCCCAGGAGACCCAGTACTTC	CSARQIAQETQYF
TRBD1	TRBV7-9	TRBJ1-2	few	TGTGCCAGCAGCTCCCCTACCGGGACAGGGGGGGAGGGCTACACCTTC	CASSSPTGTGGEGYTF
.	TRBV9	TRBJ2-1	.	TGTGCCAGCAGCGCGAAAAGGGGCGCCGGGGGCAATGAGCAGTTCTTC	CASSAKRGAGGNEQFF
TRBD1	TRBV7-2	TRBJ2-7	.	TGTGCCAGCAGCATTAACAGGGGGCTGGGGAATGAGCAGTACTTC	CASSINRGLGNEQYF
.	TRBV25-1	TRBJ1-2	.	TGTGCCAGCACCCCTTCAGGGGTAGATTATGGCTACACCTTC	CASTPSGVDYGYTF
TRBD1	TRBV6-5	TRBJ2-7	.	TGTGCCAGCAGTTACCCGAGGGGGCCTCCCCTTGAAGGGGGACCCGTAGACGAGCAGTACTTC	CASSYPRGPPLEGGPVDEQYF
.	TRBV5-1	TRBJ2-1	.	TGCGCCAGCAGCTTCCTGGCGTACCCTCTCCGGGGTGAGCAGTTCTTC	CASSFLAYPLRGEQFF